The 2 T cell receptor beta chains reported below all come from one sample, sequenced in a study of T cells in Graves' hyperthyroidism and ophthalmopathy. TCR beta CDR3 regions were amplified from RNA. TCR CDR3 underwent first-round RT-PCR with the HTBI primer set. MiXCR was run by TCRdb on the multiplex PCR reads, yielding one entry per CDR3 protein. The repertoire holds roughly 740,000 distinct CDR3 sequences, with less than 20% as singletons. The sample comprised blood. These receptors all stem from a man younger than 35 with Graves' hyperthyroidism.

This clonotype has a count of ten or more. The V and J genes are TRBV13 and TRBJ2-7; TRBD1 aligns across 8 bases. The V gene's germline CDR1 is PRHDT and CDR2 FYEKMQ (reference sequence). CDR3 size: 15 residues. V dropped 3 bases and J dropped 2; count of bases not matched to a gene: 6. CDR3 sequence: CASSFATGAAYEQYF. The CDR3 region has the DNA TGTGCCAGCAGCTTTGCGACAGGGGCCGCCTACGAGCAGTACTTC. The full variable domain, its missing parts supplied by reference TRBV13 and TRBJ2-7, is AAGVIQSPRHLIKEKRETATLKCYPIPRHDTVYWYQQGPGQDPQFLISFYEKMQSDKGSIPDRFSAQQFSDYHSELNMSSLELGDSALYFCASSFATGAAYEQYFGPGTRLTVT.

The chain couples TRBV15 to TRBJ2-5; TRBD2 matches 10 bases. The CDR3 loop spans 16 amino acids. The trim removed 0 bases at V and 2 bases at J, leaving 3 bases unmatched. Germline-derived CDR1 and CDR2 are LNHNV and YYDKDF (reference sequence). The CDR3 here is CATSREVTSGQETQYF. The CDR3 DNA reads TGTGCCACCAGCAGAGAAGTGACTAGCGGGCAAGAGACCCAGTACTTC.